The 24 T cell receptor beta chains below all came from one sample that was sequenced in a study of T cell responses to AZD1222 COVID-19 vaccine. Sequencing used immunoSEQ multiplex PCR; TCRdb keeps in-frame clones, though not all of them. The sample holds over 100,000 clones, around 87% seen once. The sequences come from peripheral blood, collected 28 days after the second AZD1222 dose. These receptors originate from an adult who received the AZD1222 COVID-19 vaccine.

The J gene is TRBJ2-5, the V gene TRBV6-6; TRBD2 aligns across 11 bases. The CDR3 has 15 amino acids. Germline V gives CDR1 MNHNY, CDR2 SVGAGI (reference sequence). Trimming at V came to 6 bases and at J to 4 bases, leaving 7 bases not matched to a gene. CDR3 protein: CASSPSGGSGETQYF. In DNA form, the CDR3 reads TGTGCCAGCAGCCCTAGCGGGGGGTCCGGAGAGACCCAGTACTTC.

V is TRBV6-1 and J is TRBJ1-3, with D perhaps matching TRBD1 (5 bases). Trimming cost V 2 bases and J 0 bases, with 8 bases left between them. The CDR3 loop spans 15 amino acids. Germline CDR1 reads MNHNS; CDR2 reads SASEGT. The CDR3 is CASSEMGVSGNTIYF. The CDR3 DNA reads TGTGCCAGCAGTGAAATGGGGGTCTCTGGAAACACCATATATTTT.

This chain links TRBV7-3 with TRBJ1-1, with D perhaps TRBD1 (6 bases). CDR3 length: 15 amino acids. Trimming stripped 5 bases from V and 5 bases from J, with 18 bases between. Germline loops: CDR1 SGHTA, CDR2 FQGTGA. In nucleotides, the CDR3 is TGTGCCAGCAGCACCGCGACAGGTCGGGGGACTGAAGCTTTCTTT. Translating it yields CASSTATGRGTEAFF.

The V call is TRBV19, the J call TRBJ2-7; 9 bases line up with TRBD1. Germline V gene data show CDR1 as LNHDA and CDR2 as SQIVND (reference sequence). V dropped 6 bases and J dropped 2; count of bases not matched to a gene: 5. CDR3 length: 14 amino acids. CDR3 sequence reads: CASRGTGSAYEQYF. The CDR3, as DNA: TGTGCCAGTAGGGGGACAGGGAGCGCCTACGAGCAGTACTTC.

The genes are TRBV23-1 and TRBJ2-7; tentatively, D is TRBD2 (5 bases). TRBV23-1 is flagged as an ORF with uncertain function. This CDR3 region has 16 residues. Trimming removed 4 bases at V and 3 bases at J, with 19 bases between. Written as DNA, the CDR3 is TGCGCCAGCAGTCGAGAGTCGGCAAACCGGGGCTACGAGCAGTACTTC. Translation: CASSRESANRGYEQYF.

The CDR3 nucleotides are TGTGCCACCAGCAGAGATATTACAGGGGCTGGACAGCCCCAGCATTTT. Protein: CATSRDITGAGQPQHF. The rearrangement uses TRBV15 and TRBJ1-5; 7 bases line up with TRBD1. V gave up 0 bases and J gave up 7 bases; unmatched junction bases: 9. Germline V gene data show CDR1 as LNHNV and CDR2 as YYDKDF (reference sequence). This CDR3 comprises 16 residues.

The chain employs TRBV30 and TRBJ2-7; D might be TRBD1 or TRBD2, each matching 6 bases. The CDR3 spans 15 residues. Germline CDR1 is GTSNPN and CDR2 is SVGIG (reference sequence). Trimming left V 0 bases short and J 6 bases short, with 18 bases between. The CDR3 spells CAWSVSVTGAFEQYF. For the CDR3, the DNA is TGTGCCTGGAGTGTATCTGTGACGGGGGCTTTCGAGCAGTACTTC.

The chain combines TRBV30 with TRBJ1-4; 8 nucleotides match TRBD1. The V gene's germline CDR1 is GTSNPN and CDR2 SVGIG (reference sequence). J gave up 9 bases and V 1 base, and 7 bases lay outside the gene matches. This CDR3 comprises 14 residues. The CDR3: CAWSGQGSSKKLFF. In DNA form, the CDR3 reads TGTGCCTGGAGTGGACAGGGGAGCTCGAAAAAACTGTTTTTT.

This clone was recorded only once. V is TRBV18 and J is TRBJ2-5; 13 nucleotides align to TRBD2. Losses at the gene ends were 0 bases for V and 4 bases for J; bases not matched to a gene: 5. The germline CDR1 and CDR2 sequences are KGHSH and LQKENI. The CDR3 length is 17 residues. The CDR3 is CASSPPLTSGRGETQYF. DNA for the CDR3: TGTGCCAGCTCACCACCGTTAACTAGCGGGAGGGGAGAGACCCAGTACTTC.

The chain uses TRBV6-2 or TRBV6-3 and TRBJ1-2, with 7 bases matching TRBD1. The V segment lost 2 bases and the J segment 3 bases; nucleotides outside the gene matches: 9. Germline CDR1 is MNHEY and CDR2 is SVGEGT. The CDR3 is made up of 16 amino acids. CDR3 bases: TGTGCCAGCAGTTACCTCTACGACAGGGCAGACTATGGCTACACCTTC. Protein product: CASSYLYDRADYGYTF.

This clone appeared once. The V call is TRBV29-1, the J call TRBJ2-7; possible D gene TRBD1, 5 bases. Per the germline V gene, CDR1 is SQVTM and CDR2 is ANQGSEA. The V end was cut by 6 bases, the J end by 1 base, with 13 bases between. This CDR3 is 13 amino acids long. The CDR3 region has the DNA TGCAGCGTGGACACACCGCTTTCCTACGAGCAGTACTTC. It translates to CSVDTPLSYEQYF.

The V call is TRBV5-1, the J call TRBJ2-2, with no clear D. The CDR3 loop spans 13 amino acids. Trimming pared 2 bases from V and 3 bases from J, leaving 5 bases between. Germline V CDR1 and CDR2: SGHRS, YFSETQ. Written as DNA, the CDR3 is TGCGCCAGCAGCTTTAGCTACACCGGGGAGCTGTTTTTT. Translated, it gives CASSFSYTGELFF.

This clone has a handful of counts. The chain carries TRBV30 and TRBJ1-6, with D perhaps TRBD1 (6 bases). CDR1 is GTSNPN and CDR2 is SVGIG in the germline V gene (reference sequence). Trimming removed 2 bases from V and 6 bases from J, with 14 bases in between. This CDR3 contains 15 residues. The DNA for the CDR3 is TGTGCCTGGAGTCCCCAGGGGCGAGGTAATTCACCCCTCCACTTT. It is translated as CAWSPQGRGNSPLHF.

The rearrangement uses TRBV5-1 and TRBJ2-7; D is possibly TRBD2 (7 bases). The V end was cut by 4 bases, the J end by 3 bases, with 17 bases between. CDR1 and CDR2 (germline): SGHRS, YFSETQ. CDR3 length: 15 amino acids. This CDR3 reads CASSPGSGGLYEQYF. The CDR3 DNA is TGCGCCAGCAGCCCGGGGTCGGGGGGCCTCTACGAGCAGTACTTC.

J is TRBJ2-7 and V is TRBV7-2, with D unresolved. This CDR3 spans 14 amino acids. V was pared by 4 bases and J by 2 bases, with 12 bases between. Germline V gene sequence: CDR1 SGHTA, CDR2 FQGNSA. CDR3 nucleotide sequence: TGTGCCAGCAGCTCTACAATTACCACCTACGAGCAGTACTTC. It is translated as CASSSTITTYEQYF.

V gene TRBV19 combines with J gene TRBJ1-5, with TRBD1 identical over 7 bases. This CDR3 contains 15 residues. V was clipped by 7 bases and J by 5 bases; unmatched bases: 11. Germline values: CDR1 LNHDA, CDR2 SQIVND (reference sequence). This chain's CDR3 is CASNSGTAEYQPQHF. The CDR3 nucleotides read TGTGCCAGTAACAGTGGGACAGCGGAATATCAGCCCCAGCATTTT.

This rearrangement joins TRBV19 to TRBJ2-1; D unclear. Trimming pared 3 bases from V and 4 bases from J, leaving 10 bases between. The CDR3 loop spans 14 amino acids. The germline V gene has CDR1 LNHDA and CDR2 SQIVND (reference sequence). This chain's CDR3 is CASSIVGSYNEQFF. CDR3 coding DNA: TGTGCCAGTAGTATTGTAGGGTCGTACAATGAGCAGTTCTTC. Full variable domain (rest looked up from reference TRBV19 and TRBJ2-1): DGGITQSPKYLFRKEGQNVTLSCEQNLNHDAMYWYRQDPGQGLRLIYYSQIVNDFQKGDIAEGYSVSREKKESFPLTVTSAQKNPTAFYLCASSIVGSYNEQFFGPGTRLTVL.

The chain carries TRBV10-3 and TRBJ1-2; D gene ambiguous. V lost 8 bases to trimming and J lost 2 bases, with 12 bases between them. Germline V gene sequence: CDR1 ENHRY, CDR2 SYGVKD. This CDR3 spans 13 amino acids. CDR3 nucleotide sequence: TGTGCCATCGAGCAGGCCGCGAACTATGGCTACACCTTC. Encoded protein: CAIEQAANYGYTF.

A single count supports this clone. The rearrangement uses TRBV3-1 (or the pseudogene TRBV3-2) and TRBJ1-2; perhaps TRBD1 as D (5 bases). Trimming stripped 1 base from V and 4 bases from J, with 13 bases between. The CDR3 totals 15 residues. Germline V gives CDR1 LGHDT, CDR2 YNNKEL (reference sequence). The CDR3 sequence: CASSQGGRGVYGYTF. CDR3 nucleotides: TGTGCCAGCAGCCAAGGGGGCCGGGGGGTCTATGGCTACACCTTC.

This chain joins TRBV5-1 and TRBJ1-1; D is uncertain. Between the trimmed V and J ends, which lost 0 bases and 3 bases, there was a span of 12 bases. Germline CDR1 and CDR2: SGHRS and YFSETQ. This CDR3 has 15 amino acids. The CDR3 DNA reads TGCGCCAGCAGCTTGGTTCCGGGAGCGGACACTGAAGCTTTCTTT. Protein product: CASSLVPGADTEAFF.

CDR3 sequence reads: CASLAGVLNEQFF. CDR3 coding DNA: TGTGCCAGCCTAGCGGGAGTTTTAAATGAGCAGTTCTTC. The chain has TRBV28 and TRBJ2-1; 10 bases agree with TRBD2. V shed 8 bases and J 7 bases; nucleotides not matched to a gene: 5. This CDR3 contains 13 residues. Germline CDR1 reads MDHEN; CDR2 reads SYDVKM.

The chain is built from TRBV7-9 and TRBJ2-7; TRBD1 or TRBD2 may be the D gene (5 bases each). Trimming cost V 5 bases and J 3 bases, with 26 bases left between them. This CDR3 spans 18 amino acids. Germline CDR1 and CDR2: SEHNR and FQNEAQ (reference sequence). The CDR3 bases are TGTGCCAGCAGCCCCGGGGCAGAAGGGGTGGGTAAGGGCTACGAGCAGTACTTC. It specifies CASSPGAEGVGKGYEQYF.

This rearrangement joins TRBV9 to TRBJ1-6; no clear D gene. The CDR3 has 13 amino acids. V was clipped by 3 bases and J by 5 bases, with 6 bases between them. CDR1 and CDR2 from the germline V gene are SGDLS and YYNGEE. CDR3 nucleotide sequence: TGTGCCAGCAGCGAGGATAATAATTCACCCCTCCACTTT. This gives the protein CASSEDNNSPLHF.

J is TRBJ2-1 and V is TRBV19; D not certain. The CDR3 has 14 residues. Germline V gene data show CDR1 as LNHDA and CDR2 as SQIVND (reference sequence). The V gene lost 4 bases and the J gene lost 5 bases, with 12 bases spanning the gap. CDR3 bases: TGTGCCAGTAGTAAGGGAAATTCGAACAATGAGCAGTTCTTC. This codes for CASSKGNSNNEQFF.